Shown below are 27 T cell receptor beta chains from a single sample sequenced in a study of cytomegalovirus exposure and HLA in healthy donors. Assay used: immunoSEQ multiplex PCR; TCRdb lists only in-frame clones, some missing. The table shows roughly 200,000 clones, with roughly 86% occurring only once. Sequenced input: PBMCs. Every receptor here comes from a man aged 25 to 40 in good health and CMV-seropositive.

The CDR3 loop is CASSYSGTSREKLFF. CDR3 DNA sequence: TGTGCCAGCAGTTATTCCGGGACAAGCCGTGAAAAACTGTTTTTT. The V gene is TRBV6-5, the J gene TRBJ1-4; D possibly corresponds to TRBD1 (6 bases). Germline V gene sequence: CDR1 MNHEY, CDR2 SVGAGI. This CDR3 contains 15 residues. Trimming stripped 3 bases from V and 7 bases from J, with 15 bases between.

In this sample, this clone turned up many times. The chain is built from TRBV30 and TRBJ1-6; D is unclear. Trimming pared 5 bases from V and 4 bases from J, leaving 12 bases between. The germline CDR1 and CDR2 sequences are GTSNPN and SVGIG (reference sequence). The CDR3 covers 14 residues. This CDR3 is CAWGQRSYNSPLHF. CDR3 nucleotides: TGTGCCTGGGGGCAACGCTCTTATAATTCACCCCTCCACTTT.

The genes are TRBV7-9 and TRBJ1-5; TRBD1 matches 9 bases. V was pared by 4 bases and J by 4 bases, with 5 bases of the junction left unmatched. The CDR3 contains 15 residues. In germline, CDR1 is SEHNR, CDR2 FQNEAQ (reference sequence). The CDR3 DNA follows: TGTGCCAGCAGCTCCACAGGGGGCCGGAATCAGCCCCAGCATTTT. Its protein product is CASSSTGGRNQPQHF.

The V and J genes are TRBV7-2 and TRBJ2-7; 8 positions agree with TRBD2. The ends lost 5 bases at V and 4 bases at J; junction bases unmatched: 7. Germline V gene data show CDR1 as SGHTA and CDR2 as FQGNSA. The CDR3 is made up of 14 amino acids. This chain's CDR3 is CASSPGGRGYEQYF. CDR3 nucleotide sequence: TGTGCCAGCAGCCCGGGGGGGCGCGGGTACGAGCAGTACTTC. The full variable domain, with the rest looked up from reference TRBV7-2 and TRBJ2-7, is GAGVSQSPSNKVTEKGKDVELRCDPISGHTALYWYRQSLGQGLEFLIYFQGNSAPDKSGLPSDRFSAERTGGSVSTLTIQRTQQEDSAVYLCASSPGGRGYEQYFGPGTRLTVT.

The chain employs TRBV2 and TRBJ1-5; 8 bases align to TRBD1. The V gene end was trimmed by 8 bases and the J gene end by 5 bases; junction bases not matched to a gene: 11. Germline CDR1 SNHLY, CDR2 FYNNEI. The CDR3 runs to 15 residues. CDR3: CASGRPGQGYQPQHF. CDR3 sequence (DNA): TGTGCCAGCGGGCGCCCTGGACAGGGTTATCAGCCCCAGCATTTT.

The J gene is TRBJ1-1, the V gene TRBV27, with D possibly being TRBD1 (6 bases). Germline-derived CDR1 and CDR2 are MNHEY and SMNVEV (reference sequence). V lost 3 bases and J 4 bases, leaving 12 bases between the germline ends. The CDR3 is made up of 14 amino acids. The DNA of the CDR3 is TGTGCCAGCAGTTTTGCAGGGGAGGGCACTGAAGCTTTCTTT. Translating it yields CASSFAGEGTEAFF.

The table lists this clone with a few counts. The genes are TRBV13 and TRBJ1-2; D not resolved. This CDR3 region has 15 residues. V lost 4 bases, J lost 1 base, and 13 bases lay in between. Germline CDR1 and CDR2: PRHDT and FYEKMQ (reference sequence). CDR3 DNA: TGTGCCAGCAGCTCGGAAAGGGAGTATAACTATGGCTACACCTTC. Protein sequence: CASSSEREYNYGYTF. The variable domain in full, completed from reference TRBV13 and TRBJ1-2, reads AAGVIQSPRHLIKEKRETATLKCYPIPRHDTVYWYQQGPGQDPQFLISFYEKMQSDKGSIPDRFSAQQFSDYHSELNMSSLELGDSALYFCASSSEREYNYGYTFGSGTRLTVV.

This chain links TRBV2 with TRBJ1-1; maybe TRBD1 (6 bases). The length of the CDR3 is 15 residues. Germline V lookup: CDR1 SNHLY, CDR2 FYNNEI. Trimming cost V 8 bases and J 5 bases, with 21 bases left between them. CDR3 protein: CASSSRTGFGTEAFF. The CDR3 coding sequence is TGTGCCAGCTCATCTCGCACAGGGTTTGGGACTGAAGCTTTCTTT.

J is TRBJ1-4 and V is TRBV13; 7 bases align to TRBD1. This CDR3 spans 17 amino acids. J was trimmed by 9 bases and V by 1 base; bases with no gene match: 14. The germline CDR1 and CDR2 sequences are PRHDT and FYEKMQ (reference sequence). The CDR3 loop reads CASSLAGDSPFVKKLFF. CDR3 sequence (DNA): TGTGCCAGCAGCTTAGCCGGGGACAGTCCTTTTGTTAAAAAACTGTTTTTT.

This clone is a singleton in its sample. The genes are TRBV5-1 and TRBJ2-3; tentatively, D is TRBD2 (6 bases). This CDR3 is built from 14 residues. Per the germline V gene, CDR1 is SGHRS and CDR2 is YFSETQ. Trimming removed 6 bases from V and 0 bases from J, with 11 bases in between. In nucleotides, the CDR3 is TGCGCCAGCATGGAGAGCGGGAGCACAGATACGCAGTATTTT. Protein product: CASMESGSTDTQYF.

This rearrangement joins TRBV15 to TRBJ2-1; D is uncertain. CDR1 is LNHNV, CDR2 YYDKDF, per germline (reference sequence). Deletions cut 0 bases from V and 8 bases from J, with 5 bases between. CDR3 length: 12 residues. The CDR3 coding sequence is TGTGCCACCAGCAGAGAAGGAGATGAGCAGTTCTTC. It encodes CATSREGDEQFF.

This clone has only one observation. The DNA for the CDR3 is TGTGCCAACCTGGGACAGGGCGGAACCTACGAGCAGTACTTC. Protein product: CANLGQGGTYEQYF. V and J are TRBV6-1 and TRBJ2-7; 9 nucleotides match TRBD1. V shed 10 bases and J 2 bases; nucleotides not matched to a gene: 9. The CDR3 runs to 14 residues. Germline V CDR1 and CDR2: MNHNS, SASEGT.

The chain employs TRBV7-2 and TRBJ2-1; tentatively, D is TRBD1 or TRBD2 (5 bases each). This CDR3 is built from 13 residues. Germline CDR1 is SGHTA and CDR2 is FQGNSA. V lost 2 bases and J 7 bases, leaving 9 bases between the germline ends. CDR3 amino acids: CASSLTRGNEQFF. The CDR3 nucleotides are TGTGCCAGCAGCTTAACGAGGGGAAATGAGCAGTTCTTC.

This clone was counted only a few times. The V call is TRBV7-8, the J call TRBJ2-5; no clear D. The germline V gene has CDR1 SGHVS and CDR2 FQNEAQ. This CDR3 is 12 amino acids long. V lost 5 bases and J 2 bases, leaving 6 bases between the germline ends. CDR3 in DNA: TGTGCCAGCAGCCGCATACAAGAGACCCAGTACTTC. Protein: CASSRIQETQYF.

The V and J genes are TRBV30 and TRBJ1-1; D gene unclear. V lost 2 bases and J 1 base, leaving 14 bases between the germline ends. This CDR3 is built from 15 residues. CDR1 is GTSNPN, CDR2 SVGIG, per germline (reference sequence). The DNA for the CDR3 is TGTGCCTGGAGTCCGTACGTCGGGGAGAACACTGAAGCTTTCTTT. Amino acid sequence: CAWSPYVGENTEAFF.

The J gene is TRBJ2-1, the V gene TRBV9; 11 nucleotides match TRBD2. Trimming took 4 bases from V and 8 from J; bases not matched to a gene: 8. In germline, CDR1 is SGDLS, CDR2 YYNGEE. This CDR3 contains 15 residues. CDR3 sequence reads: CASSNLAGGSDEQFF. The DNA for the CDR3 is TGTGCCAGCAGCAACCTAGCGGGAGGTTCAGATGAGCAGTTCTTC.

V gene TRBV27 combines with J gene TRBJ2-5; perhaps TRBD2 as D (7 bases). The germline V gene encodes CDR1 MNHEY and CDR2 SMNVEV (reference sequence). The CDR3 contains 14 residues. Trimming pared 1 base from V and 5 bases from J, leaving 11 bases between. Here the CDR3 reads CASSLFGGQETQYF. The CDR3 nucleotides are TGTGCCAGCAGTTTATTCGGGGGGCAGGAGACCCAGTACTTC.

This clone has more than one count but fewer than ten. V is TRBV10-1 and J is TRBJ2-5, with 10 bases aligning to TRBD1. CDR1 and CDR2 from the germline V gene are WNHNN and SYGVQD (reference sequence). The CDR3 has 18 residues. V dropped 3 bases and J dropped 2; count of bases not matched to a gene: 12. The CDR3 sequence is CASSEAPLGQGVQETQYF. The CDR3 DNA reads TGCGCCAGCAGTGAAGCCCCTTTAGGACAGGGGGTACAAGAGACCCAGTACTTC.

This clone was recorded once. The chain has TRBV5-6 and TRBJ1-3; possible D gene TRBD1, 6 bases. V was cut by 1 base and J by 3 bases, with 8 bases left in between. Germline V gives CDR1 SGHDT, CDR2 YYEEEE. This CDR3 contains 14 residues. In DNA form, the CDR3 reads TGTGCCAGCAGCTTGTCAGGGGATGGAAACACCATATATTTT. Protein: CASSLSGDGNTIYF.

V and J are TRBV6-1 and TRBJ2-2, with TRBD2 matching over 11 bases. V lost 7 bases, J lost 7 bases, and 8 bases stayed unmatched. This CDR3 is built from 15 residues. Germline lookup yields CDR1 MNHNS and CDR2 SASEGT. This CDR3 reads CASTLMGTSGGELFF. DNA for the CDR3: TGTGCCAGCACCCTGATGGGGACTAGCGGCGGGGAGCTGTTTTTT.

The V gene is TRBV6-5, the J gene TRBJ2-7; D is undetermined. V lost 10 bases and J lost 2, with 18 bases in between. Germline CDR1 MNHEY, CDR2 SVGAGI. The CDR3 loop spans 14 amino acids. The CDR3 DNA follows: TGTGCCACCACGTCGGACGTCTTCCCCTACGAGCAGTACTTC. It translates to CATTSDVFPYEQYF.

This chain connects TRBV11-1 to TRBJ1-3; 9 bases agree with TRBD1. Germline V gene sequence: CDR1 SGHAT, CDR2 FQDESV (reference sequence). The CDR3 consists of 16 residues. The V gene end was trimmed by 5 bases and the J gene end by 3 bases; junction bases not matched to a gene: 8. CDR3: CASSSQQGAIGNTIYF. The CDR3 nucleotides read TGTGCCAGCAGCAGCCAACAGGGGGCAATTGGAAACACCATATATTTT.

This clone turned up a few times. Other DNA sequences in this sample translate to the same CDR3. The V call is TRBV4-3, the J call TRBJ2-7, with 9 bases identical to TRBD1. The CDR3 totals 16 residues. CDR1 LGHNA and CDR2 YSLEER come from the germline V gene. V lost 0 bases, J lost 5 bases, and 8 bases stayed unmatched. The CDR3 sequence: CASSQEGGQGLHEQYF. CDR3 bases: TGCGCCAGCAGCCAAGAGGGGGGACAGGGATTGCACGAGCAGTACTTC.

The chain recombines TRBV7-9 with TRBJ2-3; 8 bases map to TRBD2. The germline V gene encodes CDR1 SEHNR and CDR2 FQNEAQ (reference sequence). J lost 3 bases, V lost 0 bases, and 11 bases had no gene match. The CDR3 runs to 18 residues. The CDR3 region has the DNA TGTGCCAGCAGCTTAGCCTCAAGCGGACTAGCAGGAACAGATACGCAGTATTTT. It encodes CASSLASSGLAGTDTQYF.

The rearrangement joins TRBV11-2 to TRBJ1-2, with D possibly TRBD1 on 6 matching bases. V gave up 5 bases and J gave up 0 bases, with 16 bases separating them. Germline V lookup: CDR1 SGHAT, CDR2 FQNNGV. CDR3 length: 16 residues. The CDR3 DNA is TGTGCCAGCAGCCCGACAGGATGGGCAGCTAACTATGGCTACACCTTC. This gives the protein CASSPTGWAANYGYTF.

J is TRBJ1-1 and V is TRBV6-5; TRBD1 agrees at 9 bases. This CDR3 has 14 amino acids. The V segment lost 2 bases and the J segment 6 bases; nucleotides outside the gene matches: 4. Looked up from germline, CDR1 is MNHEY and CDR2 is SVGAGI. CDR3 sequence: CASSYRQGVSEAFF. The CDR3 DNA follows: TGTGCCAGCAGTTACCGACAGGGGGTTTCTGAAGCTTTCTTT.

This chain uses TRBV18 with TRBJ1-5; 9 bases fit TRBD1. Germline V gives CDR1 KGHSH, CDR2 LQKENI. J gave up 3 bases and V 3 bases, and 6 bases lay outside the gene matches. The CDR3 loop spans 16 amino acids. The CDR3: CASSPGQGRANQPQHF. CDR3 nucleotides: TGTGCCAGCTCACCTGGACAGGGGAGGGCCAATCAGCCCCAGCATTTT.